This T cell receptor beta chain comes out of a study of T cells in Graves' hyperthyroidism and ophthalmopathy. About the study: Peripheral blood collection took place at initial diagnosis, before any treatment.

Trimming removed 5 bases from V and 4 bases from J; junction bases left unmatched: 7. The CDR3 extends over 14 amino acids. Germline V lookup: CDR1 MGHDK, CDR2 SYGVNS. The TCR beta CDR3 regions underwent amplification using RNA transcripts as the source. First-round RT-PCR of the TCR CDR3 relied on the HTBI primer set. From the multiplex PCR reads, TCRdb called clonotypes with MiXCR, one entry per CDR3 protein. The sample records more than 550,000 distinct CDR3 sequences, 17% being singletons. In this sample, this clonotype turned up many times. Stable Graves' hyperthyroidism meant no ophthalmopathy progression within 18 months. These patients, aged 18 to 65, had recently diagnosed hyperthyroidism lasting under 2 months.

The receptor's source is a man in his fifties or sixties with Graves' hyperthyroidism. The rearrangement links TRBV25-1 to TRBJ2-7; 8 bases agree with TRBD2. The sequenced sample consisted of blood. Written as DNA, the CDR3 is TGTGCCAGCAGTTCCACAAGCGGGAGATACGAGCAGTACTTC. It codes for CASSSTSGRYEQYF.